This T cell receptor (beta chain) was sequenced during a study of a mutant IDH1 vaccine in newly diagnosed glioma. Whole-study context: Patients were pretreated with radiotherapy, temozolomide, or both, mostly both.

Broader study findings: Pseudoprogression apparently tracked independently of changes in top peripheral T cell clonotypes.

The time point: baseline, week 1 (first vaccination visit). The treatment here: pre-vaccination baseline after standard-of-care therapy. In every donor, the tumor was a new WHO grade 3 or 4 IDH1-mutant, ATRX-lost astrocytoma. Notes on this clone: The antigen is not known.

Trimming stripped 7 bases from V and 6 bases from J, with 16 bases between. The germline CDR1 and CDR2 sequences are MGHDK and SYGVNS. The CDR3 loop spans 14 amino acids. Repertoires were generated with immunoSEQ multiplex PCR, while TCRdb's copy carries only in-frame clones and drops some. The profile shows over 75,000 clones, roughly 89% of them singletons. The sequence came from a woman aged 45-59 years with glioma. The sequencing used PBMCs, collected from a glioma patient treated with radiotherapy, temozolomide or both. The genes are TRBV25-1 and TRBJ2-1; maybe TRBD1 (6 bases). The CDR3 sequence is CASTRDTGFNEQFF. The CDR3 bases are TGTGCCAGCACCCGGGACACAGGTTTCAATGAGCAGTTCTTC. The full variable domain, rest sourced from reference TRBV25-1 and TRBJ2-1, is EADIYQTPRYLVIGTGKKITLECSQTMGHDKMYWYQQDPGMELHLIHYSYGVNSTEKGDLSSESTVSRIRTEHFPLTLESARPSHTSQYLCASTRDTGFNEQFFGPGTRLTVL.